This entry features one TCR beta chain sequence. Its antigen remains unidentified. Trimming removed 2 bases from V and 8 bases from J, with 20 bases in between. CDR1 is SGHRS, CDR2 YFSETQ, per germline. The CDR3 totals 15 residues. This record comes from a study of shared clonotypes between healthy human individuals. Study overall: Per donor, CD8 memory used one plate, CD8 naive used two, CD4 memory used three and CD4 naive used three. General study points: Across subsets, estimated richness was generally greater for naive than for memory populations. The study found lower generation probabilities in non-shared clonotypes than in those shared by all four donors.

Measured with immunoSEQ multiplex PCR; TCRdb has only the in-frame clones, and not every one. The table lists 2,100,000 or so clones, roughly 95% of them singletons. The sample comprised naive CD4+ T cells sorted from blood. Subset meaning: CD45RA+ positively selected. The sequence came from a young man in good health. V and J are TRBV5-1 and TRBJ2-7; the D call may be TRBD1 or TRBD2 (5 bases each). CDR3 coding DNA: TGCGCCAGCAGCTTTTCCGGGACGGTGGAAGAGAAGCAGTACTTC. It yields the protein CASSFSGTVEEKQYF.